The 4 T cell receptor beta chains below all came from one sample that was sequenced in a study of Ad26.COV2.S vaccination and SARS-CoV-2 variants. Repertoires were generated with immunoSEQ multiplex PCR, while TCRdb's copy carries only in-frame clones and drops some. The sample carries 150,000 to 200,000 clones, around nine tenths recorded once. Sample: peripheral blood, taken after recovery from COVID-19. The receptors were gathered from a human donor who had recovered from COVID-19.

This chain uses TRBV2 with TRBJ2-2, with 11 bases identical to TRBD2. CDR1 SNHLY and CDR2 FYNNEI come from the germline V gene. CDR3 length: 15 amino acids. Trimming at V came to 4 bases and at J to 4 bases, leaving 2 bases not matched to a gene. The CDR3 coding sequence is TGTGCCAGCAGTGGGCTAGCGGGAGGCACCGGGGAGCTGTTTTTT. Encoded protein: CASSGLAGGTGELFF. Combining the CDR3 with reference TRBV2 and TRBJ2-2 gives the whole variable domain EPEVTQTPSHQVTQMGQEVILRCVPISNHLYFYWYRQILGQKVEFLVSFYNNEISEKSEIFDDQFSVERPDGSNFTLKIRSTKLEDSAMYFCASSGLAGGTGELFFGEGSRLTVL.

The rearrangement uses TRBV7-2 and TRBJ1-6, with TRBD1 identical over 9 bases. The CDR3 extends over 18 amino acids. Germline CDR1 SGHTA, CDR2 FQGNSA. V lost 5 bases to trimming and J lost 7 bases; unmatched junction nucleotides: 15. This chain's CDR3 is CASSAGTGHPRGNSPLHF. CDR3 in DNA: TGTGCCAGCAGCGCAGGGACAGGGCACCCAAGGGGGAATTCACCCCTCCACTTT.

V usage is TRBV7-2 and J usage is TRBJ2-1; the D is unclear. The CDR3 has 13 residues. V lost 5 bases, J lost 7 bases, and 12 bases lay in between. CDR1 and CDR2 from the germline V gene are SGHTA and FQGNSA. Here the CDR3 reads CASSTPVSNEQFF. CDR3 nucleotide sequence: TGTGCCAGCAGCACTCCCGTCTCAAATGAGCAGTTCTTC.

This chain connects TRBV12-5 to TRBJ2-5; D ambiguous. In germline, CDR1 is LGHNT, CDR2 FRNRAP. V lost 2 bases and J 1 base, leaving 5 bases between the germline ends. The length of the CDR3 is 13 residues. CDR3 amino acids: CASGLSIQETQYF. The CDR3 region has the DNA TGTGCTAGTGGTTTGAGCATCCAAGAGACCCAGTACTTC.